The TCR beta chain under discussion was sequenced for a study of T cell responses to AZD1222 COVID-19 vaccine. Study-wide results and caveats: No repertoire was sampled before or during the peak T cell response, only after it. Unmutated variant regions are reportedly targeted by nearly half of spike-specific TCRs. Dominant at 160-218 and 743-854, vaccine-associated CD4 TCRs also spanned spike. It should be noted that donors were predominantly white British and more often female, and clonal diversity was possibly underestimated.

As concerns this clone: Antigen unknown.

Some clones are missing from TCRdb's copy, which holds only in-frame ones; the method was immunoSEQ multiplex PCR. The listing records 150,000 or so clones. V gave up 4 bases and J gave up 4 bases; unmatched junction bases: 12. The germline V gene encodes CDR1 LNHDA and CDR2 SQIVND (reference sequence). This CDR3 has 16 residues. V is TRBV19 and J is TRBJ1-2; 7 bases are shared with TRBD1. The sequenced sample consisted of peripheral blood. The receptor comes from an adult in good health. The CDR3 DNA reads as TGTGCCAGTAGTAGAAAGACAGGGTATGAAGTCTATGGCTACACCTTC. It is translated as CASSRKTGYEVYGYTF.